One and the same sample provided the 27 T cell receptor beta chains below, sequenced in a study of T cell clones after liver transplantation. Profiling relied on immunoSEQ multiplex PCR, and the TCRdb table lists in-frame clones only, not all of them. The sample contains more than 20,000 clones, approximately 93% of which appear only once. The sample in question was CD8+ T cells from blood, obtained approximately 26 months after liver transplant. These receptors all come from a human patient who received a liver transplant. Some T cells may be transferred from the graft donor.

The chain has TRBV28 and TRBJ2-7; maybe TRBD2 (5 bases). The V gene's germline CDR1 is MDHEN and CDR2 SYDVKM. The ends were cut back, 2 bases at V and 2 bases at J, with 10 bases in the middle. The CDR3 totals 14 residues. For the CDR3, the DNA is TGTGCCAGCAGTTTACACGGACTCACCTACGAGCAGTACTTC. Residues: CASSLHGLTYEQYF.

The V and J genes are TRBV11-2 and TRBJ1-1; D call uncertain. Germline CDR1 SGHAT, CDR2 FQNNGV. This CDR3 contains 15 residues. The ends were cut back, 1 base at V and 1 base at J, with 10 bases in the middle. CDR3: CASSLARAENTEAFF. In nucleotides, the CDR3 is TGTGCCAGCAGCTTAGCGCGGGCAGAGAACACTGAAGCTTTCTTT.

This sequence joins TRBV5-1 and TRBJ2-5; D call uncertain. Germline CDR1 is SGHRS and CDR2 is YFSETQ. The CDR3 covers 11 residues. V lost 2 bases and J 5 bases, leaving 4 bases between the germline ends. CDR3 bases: TGCGCCAGCAGCTTAATGGAGACCCAGTACTTC. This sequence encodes CASSLMETQYF.

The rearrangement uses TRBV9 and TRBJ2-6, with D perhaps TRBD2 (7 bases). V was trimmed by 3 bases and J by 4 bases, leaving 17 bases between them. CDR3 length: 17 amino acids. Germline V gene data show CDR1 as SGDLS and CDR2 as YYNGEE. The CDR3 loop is CASSANPWGGGANVLTF. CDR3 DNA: TGTGCCAGCAGCGCTAACCCGTGGGGGGGCGGGGCCAACGTCCTGACTTTC.

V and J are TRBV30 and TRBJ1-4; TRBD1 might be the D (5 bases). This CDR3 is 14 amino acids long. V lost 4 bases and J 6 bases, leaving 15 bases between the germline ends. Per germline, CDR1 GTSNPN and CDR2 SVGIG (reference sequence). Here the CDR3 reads CAWIPGGSDEKLFF. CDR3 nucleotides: TGTGCCTGGATTCCGGGGGGATCGGATGAAAAACTGTTTTTT.

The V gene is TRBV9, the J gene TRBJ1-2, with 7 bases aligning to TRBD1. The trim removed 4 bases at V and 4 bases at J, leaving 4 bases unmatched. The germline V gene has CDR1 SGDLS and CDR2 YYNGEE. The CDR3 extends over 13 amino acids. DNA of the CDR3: TGTGCCAGCAGCCCAGGGGGGTTCTATGGCTACACCTTC. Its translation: CASSPGGFYGYTF. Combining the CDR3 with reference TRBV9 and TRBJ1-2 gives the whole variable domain DSGVTQTPKHLITATGQRVTLRCSPRSGDLSVYWYQQSLDQGLQFLIQYYNGEERAKGNILERFSAQQFPDLHSELNLSSLELGDSALYFCASSPGGFYGYTFGSGTRLTVV.

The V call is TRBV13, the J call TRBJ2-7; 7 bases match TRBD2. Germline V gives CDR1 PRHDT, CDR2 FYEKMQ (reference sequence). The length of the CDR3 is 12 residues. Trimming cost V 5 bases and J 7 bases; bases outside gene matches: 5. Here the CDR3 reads CASSPAGEEQYF. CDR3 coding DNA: TGTGCCAGCAGCCCGGCGGGGGAGGAGCAGTACTTC.

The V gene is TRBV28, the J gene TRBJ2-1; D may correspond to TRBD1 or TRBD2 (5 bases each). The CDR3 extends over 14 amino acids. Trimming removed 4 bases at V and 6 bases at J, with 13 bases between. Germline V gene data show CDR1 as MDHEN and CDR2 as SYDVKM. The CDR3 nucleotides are TGTGCCAGCAGTTCTTACGGGGCAGTCAATGAGCAGTTCTTC. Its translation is CASSSYGAVNEQFF.

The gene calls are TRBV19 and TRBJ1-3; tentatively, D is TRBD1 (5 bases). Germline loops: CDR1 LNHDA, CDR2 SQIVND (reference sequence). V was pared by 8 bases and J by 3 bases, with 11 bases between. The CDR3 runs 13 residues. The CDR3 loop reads CASAQGGGNTIYF. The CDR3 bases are TGTGCCAGTGCTCAGGGAGGTGGAAACACCATATATTTT.

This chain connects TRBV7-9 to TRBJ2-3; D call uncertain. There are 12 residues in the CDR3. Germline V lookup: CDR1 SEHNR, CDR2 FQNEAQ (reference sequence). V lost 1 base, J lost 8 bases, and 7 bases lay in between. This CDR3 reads CASSLEGTTQYF. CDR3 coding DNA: TGTGCCAGCAGCTTAGAGGGTACTACGCAGTATTTT.

CDR3 bases: TGTGCCAGCAGCTTAGGCCTGGCCCTCTACGAGCAGTACTTC. It specifies CASSLGLALYEQYF. The genes are TRBV13 and TRBJ2-7; D not certain. This CDR3 spans 14 amino acids. V lost 0 bases and J 3 bases, leaving 9 bases between the germline ends. Per germline, CDR1 PRHDT and CDR2 FYEKMQ (reference sequence).

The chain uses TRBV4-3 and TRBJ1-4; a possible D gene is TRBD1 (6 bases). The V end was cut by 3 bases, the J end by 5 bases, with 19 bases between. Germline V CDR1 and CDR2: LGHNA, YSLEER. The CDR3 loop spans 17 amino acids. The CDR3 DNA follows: TGCGCCAGCAGCCATAACCAACAGGGTCCTTGGAATGAAAAACTGTTTTTT. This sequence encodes CASSHNQQGPWNEKLFF.

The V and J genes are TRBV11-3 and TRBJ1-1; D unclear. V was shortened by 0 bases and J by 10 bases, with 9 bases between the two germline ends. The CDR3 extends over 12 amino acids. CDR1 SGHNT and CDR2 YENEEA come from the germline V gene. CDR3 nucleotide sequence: TGTGCCAGCAGCTTAGACAGGCGAGGAGCTTTCTTT. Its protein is CASSLDRRGAFF.

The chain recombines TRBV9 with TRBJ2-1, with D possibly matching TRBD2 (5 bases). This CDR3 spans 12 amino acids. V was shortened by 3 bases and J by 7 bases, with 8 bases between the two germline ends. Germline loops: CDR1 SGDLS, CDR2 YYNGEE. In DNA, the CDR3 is TGTGCCAGCAGCGGTACGGGGAATGAGCAGTTCTTC. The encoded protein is CASSGTGNEQFF.

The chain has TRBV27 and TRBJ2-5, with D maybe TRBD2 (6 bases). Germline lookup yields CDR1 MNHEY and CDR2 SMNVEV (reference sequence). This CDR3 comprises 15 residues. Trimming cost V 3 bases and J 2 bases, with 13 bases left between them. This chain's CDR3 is CASSFGGRPQETQYF. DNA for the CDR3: TGTGCCAGCAGTTTTGGTGGGAGGCCTCAAGAGACCCAGTACTTC.

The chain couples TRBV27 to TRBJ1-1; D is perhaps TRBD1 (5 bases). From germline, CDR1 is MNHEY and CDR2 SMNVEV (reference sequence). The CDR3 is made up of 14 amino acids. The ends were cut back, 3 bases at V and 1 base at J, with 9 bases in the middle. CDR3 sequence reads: CASSFVGPNTEAFF. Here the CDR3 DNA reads TGTGCCAGCAGTTTTGTGGGACCGAACACTGAAGCTTTCTTT.

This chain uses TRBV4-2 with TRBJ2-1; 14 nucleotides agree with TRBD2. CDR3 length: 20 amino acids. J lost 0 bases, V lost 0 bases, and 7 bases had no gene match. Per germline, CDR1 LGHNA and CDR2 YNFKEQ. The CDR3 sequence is CASSQDLGTSGSGSYNEQFF. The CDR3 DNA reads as TGTGCCAGCAGCCAAGATCTTGGGACTAGCGGGAGCGGCTCCTACAATGAGCAGTTCTTC.

The CDR3 loop is CASSLTRSNEQFF. The CDR3 region has the DNA TGTGCCAGCAGTTTGACTAGAAGCAATGAGCAGTTCTTC. The chain combines TRBV27 with TRBJ2-1; possibly TRBD2 for D (6 bases). Looked up from germline, CDR1 is MNHEY and CDR2 is SMNVEV (reference sequence). With 3 bases removed from V and 6 bases from J, the gap between germline ends came to 9 bases. There are 13 residues in the CDR3.

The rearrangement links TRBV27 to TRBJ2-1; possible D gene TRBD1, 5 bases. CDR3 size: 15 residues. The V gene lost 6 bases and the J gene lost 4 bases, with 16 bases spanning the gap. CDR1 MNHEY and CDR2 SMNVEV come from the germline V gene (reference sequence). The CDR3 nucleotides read TGTGCCAGCAGCCCTGGGGCTAACCCTTACAATGAGCAGTTCTTC. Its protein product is CASSPGANPYNEQFF.

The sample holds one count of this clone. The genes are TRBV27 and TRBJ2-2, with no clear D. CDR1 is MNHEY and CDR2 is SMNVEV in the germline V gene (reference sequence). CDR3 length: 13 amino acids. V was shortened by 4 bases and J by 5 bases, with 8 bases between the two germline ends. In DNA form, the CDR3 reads TGTGCCAGCAGTTCGATGGGTACCGGGGAGCTGTTTTTT. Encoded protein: CASSSMGTGELFF.

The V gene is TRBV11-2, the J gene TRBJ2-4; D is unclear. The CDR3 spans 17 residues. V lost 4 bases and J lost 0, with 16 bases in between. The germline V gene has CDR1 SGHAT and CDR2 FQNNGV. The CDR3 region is CASSSTKPRRAKNIQYF. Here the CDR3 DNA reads TGTGCCAGCAGCTCCACTAAACCTCGGCGAGCCAAAAACATTCAGTACTTC.

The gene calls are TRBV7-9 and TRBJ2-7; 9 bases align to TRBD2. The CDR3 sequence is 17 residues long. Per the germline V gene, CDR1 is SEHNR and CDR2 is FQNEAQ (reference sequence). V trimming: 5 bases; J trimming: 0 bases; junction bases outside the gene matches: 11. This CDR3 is CASSTTGTSNNSYEQYF. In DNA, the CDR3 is TGTGCCAGCAGCACTACCGGGACTAGCAATAACTCCTACGAGCAGTACTTC.

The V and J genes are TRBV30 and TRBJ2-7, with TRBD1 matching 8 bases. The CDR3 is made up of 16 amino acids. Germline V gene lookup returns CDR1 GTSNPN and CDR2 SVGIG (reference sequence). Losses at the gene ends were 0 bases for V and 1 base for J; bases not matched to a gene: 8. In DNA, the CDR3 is TGTGCCTGGAGTGTCCGAGGGGACAGGACATCCTACGAGCAGTACTTC. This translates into CAWSVRGDRTSYEQYF.

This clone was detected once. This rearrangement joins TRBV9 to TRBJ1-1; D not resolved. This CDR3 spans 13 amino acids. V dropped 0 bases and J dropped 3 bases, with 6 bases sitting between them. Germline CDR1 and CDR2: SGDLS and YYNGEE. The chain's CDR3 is CASSVGGHTEAFF. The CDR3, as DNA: TGTGCCAGCAGCGTAGGTGGGCACACTGAAGCTTTCTTT.

The CDR3 bases are TGCGCCAGCACTTACCAGATGCTAGCGGGAGGGCCCTCAGATACGCAGTATTTT. It is translated as CASTYQMLAGGPSDTQYF. This rearrangement joins TRBV5-1 to TRBJ2-3; 12 bases fit TRBD2. CDR3 length: 18 residues. Unmatched junction bases numbered 15, after V lost 6 bases and J lost 4 bases. In germline, CDR1 is SGHRS, CDR2 YFSETQ.

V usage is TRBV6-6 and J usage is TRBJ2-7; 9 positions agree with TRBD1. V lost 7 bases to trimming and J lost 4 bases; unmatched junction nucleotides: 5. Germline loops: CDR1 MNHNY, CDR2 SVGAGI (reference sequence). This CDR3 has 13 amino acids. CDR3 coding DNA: TGTGCCAGCACCCAACAGGGGGCGTACGAGCAGTACTTC. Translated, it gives CASTQQGAYEQYF.

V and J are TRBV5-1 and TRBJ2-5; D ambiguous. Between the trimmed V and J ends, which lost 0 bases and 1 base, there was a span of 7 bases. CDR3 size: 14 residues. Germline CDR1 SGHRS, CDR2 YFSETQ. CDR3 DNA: TGCGCCAGCAGCTTGGAGGGTGGCCAAGAGACCCAGTACTTC. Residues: CASSLEGGQETQYF. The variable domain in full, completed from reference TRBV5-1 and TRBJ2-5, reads KAGVTQTPRYLIKTRGQQVTLSCSPISGHRSVSWYQQTPGQGLQFLFEYFSETQRNKGNFPGRFSGRQFSNSRSEMNVSTLELGDSALYLCASSLEGGQETQYFGPGTRLLVL.